What follows is one T cell receptor (beta chain) and its context. The data derive from a study of blood T cell repertoires in COVID-19. About the study: Nucleic acid was either cDNA or gDNA, and it came from T cells, B-cell-depleted T cells, or PBMCs.

How the authors handled the data: Reference gene primer amplification gave nucleated cell count estimates. The protocol was immunoSEQ multiplex PCR, while the TCRdb copy is restricted to in-frame clones and leaves out a portion. V and J calls and clone size come straight from that table; D and trimming were deduced from the DNA. The sample lists some 100,000 clones, around nine tenths occurring once. Germline trimming cut 5 bases from V and 7 bases from J; bases unmatched to any gene: 9. Germline assignment: CDR1 MNHNY and CDR2 SVGAGI (reference sequence). The CDR3 is 15 residues long. During active infection, Seattle patients enrolled and were then monitored through disease.

Material for sequencing was peripheral blood. This receptor was taken from a man aged 50 to 60 with COVID-19, enrolled during active disease. The J gene is TRBJ2-1, the V gene TRBV6-6; the match to TRBD2 covers 9 bases. The DNA for the CDR3 is TGTGCCAGCAGTCCCCCCGCCCTAGCGGGGAATGAGCAGTTCTTC. Protein: CASSPPALAGNEQFF.